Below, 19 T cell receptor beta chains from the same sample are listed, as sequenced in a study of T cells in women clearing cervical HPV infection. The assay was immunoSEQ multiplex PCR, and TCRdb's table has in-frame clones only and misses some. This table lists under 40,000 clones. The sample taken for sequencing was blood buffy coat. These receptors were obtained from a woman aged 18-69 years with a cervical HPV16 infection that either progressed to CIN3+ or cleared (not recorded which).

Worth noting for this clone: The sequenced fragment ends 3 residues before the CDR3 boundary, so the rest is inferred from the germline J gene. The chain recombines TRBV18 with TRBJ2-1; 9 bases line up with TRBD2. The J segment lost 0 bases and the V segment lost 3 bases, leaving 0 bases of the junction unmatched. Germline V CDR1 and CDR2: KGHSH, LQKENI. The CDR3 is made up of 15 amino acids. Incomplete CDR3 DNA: TGTGCCAGCTCACCTAGCGGGGGCTCCTACAATGAG. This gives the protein CASSPSGGSYNE. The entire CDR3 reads CASSPSGGSYNEQFF. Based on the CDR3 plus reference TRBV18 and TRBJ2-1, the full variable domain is NAGVMQNPRHLVRRRGQEARLRCSPMKGHSHVYWYRQLPEEGLKFMVYLQKENIIDESGMPKERFSAEFPKEGPSILRIQQVVRGDSAAYFCASSPSGGSYNEQFFGPGTRLTVL.

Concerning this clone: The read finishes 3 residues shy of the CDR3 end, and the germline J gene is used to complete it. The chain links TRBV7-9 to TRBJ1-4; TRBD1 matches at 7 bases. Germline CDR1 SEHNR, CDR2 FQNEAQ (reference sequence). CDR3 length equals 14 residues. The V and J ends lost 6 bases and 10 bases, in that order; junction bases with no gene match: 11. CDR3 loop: CASSLGQSSPKLFF. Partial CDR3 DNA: TGTGCCAGCAGTCTGGGACAGTCCTCCCCAAAA.

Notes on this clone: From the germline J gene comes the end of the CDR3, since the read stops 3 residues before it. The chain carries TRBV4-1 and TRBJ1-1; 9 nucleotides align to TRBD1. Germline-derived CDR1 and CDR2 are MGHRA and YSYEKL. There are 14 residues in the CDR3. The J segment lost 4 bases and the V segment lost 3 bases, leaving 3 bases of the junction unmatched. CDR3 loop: CASSQDRGGTEAFF. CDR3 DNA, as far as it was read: TGCGCCAGCAGCCAGGACAGGGGAGGCACTGAA.

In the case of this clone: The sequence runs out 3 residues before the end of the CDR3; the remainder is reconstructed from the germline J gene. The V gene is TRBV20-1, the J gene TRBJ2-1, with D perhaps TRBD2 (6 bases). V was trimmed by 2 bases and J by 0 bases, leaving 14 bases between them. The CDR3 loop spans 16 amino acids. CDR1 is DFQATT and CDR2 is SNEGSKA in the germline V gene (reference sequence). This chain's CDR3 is CSARSQWRGSYNEQFF. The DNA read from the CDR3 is TGCAGTGCTAGATCGCAGTGGCGGGGCTCCTACAATGAG.

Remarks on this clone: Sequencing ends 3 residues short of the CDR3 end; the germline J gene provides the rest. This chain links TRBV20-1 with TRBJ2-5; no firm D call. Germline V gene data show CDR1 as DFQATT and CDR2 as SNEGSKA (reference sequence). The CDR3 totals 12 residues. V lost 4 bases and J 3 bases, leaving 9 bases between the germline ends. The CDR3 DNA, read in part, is TGCAGTGCTATGGCGGATAAAGAGACC. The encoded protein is CSAMADKET. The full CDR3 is CSAMADKETQYF.

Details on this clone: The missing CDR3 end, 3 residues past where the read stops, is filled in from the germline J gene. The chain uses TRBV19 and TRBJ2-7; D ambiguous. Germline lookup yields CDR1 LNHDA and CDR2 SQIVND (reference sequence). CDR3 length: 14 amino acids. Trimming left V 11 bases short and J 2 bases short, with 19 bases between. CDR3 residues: CAPSTSQSTYEQYF. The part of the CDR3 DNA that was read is TGTGCCCCCTCGACAAGCCAGTCTACCTACGAG.

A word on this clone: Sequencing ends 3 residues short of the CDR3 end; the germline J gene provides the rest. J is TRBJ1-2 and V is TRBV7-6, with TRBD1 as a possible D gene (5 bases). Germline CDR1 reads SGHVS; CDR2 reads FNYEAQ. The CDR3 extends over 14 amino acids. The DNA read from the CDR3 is TGTGCCAGCAGCTCCTACTCAGGGAAAGGCGGC. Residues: CASSSYSGKGG. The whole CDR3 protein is CASSSYSGKGGYTF.

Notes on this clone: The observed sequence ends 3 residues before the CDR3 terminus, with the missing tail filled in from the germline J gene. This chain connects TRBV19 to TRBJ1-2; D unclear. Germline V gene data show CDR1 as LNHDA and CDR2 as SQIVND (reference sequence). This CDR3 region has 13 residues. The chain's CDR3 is CASSITHAGDYTF. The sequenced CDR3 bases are TGTGCCAGTAGTATTACTCACGCCGGTGAC.

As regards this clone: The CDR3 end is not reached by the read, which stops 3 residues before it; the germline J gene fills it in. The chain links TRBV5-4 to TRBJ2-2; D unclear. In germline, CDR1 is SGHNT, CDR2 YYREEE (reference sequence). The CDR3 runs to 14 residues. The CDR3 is CASSSRLALAPLFF. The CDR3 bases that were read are TGTGCCAGCAGCTCCAGGTTGGCTTTGGCACCG.

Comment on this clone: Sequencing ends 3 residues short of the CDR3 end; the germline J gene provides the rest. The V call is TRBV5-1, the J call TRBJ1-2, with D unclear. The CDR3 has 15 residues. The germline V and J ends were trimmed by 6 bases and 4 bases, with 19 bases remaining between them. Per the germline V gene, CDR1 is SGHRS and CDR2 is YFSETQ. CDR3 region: CASTPLFGDGYGYTF. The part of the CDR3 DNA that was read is TGCGCCAGCACCCCCCTATTCGGGGATGGCTATGGC.

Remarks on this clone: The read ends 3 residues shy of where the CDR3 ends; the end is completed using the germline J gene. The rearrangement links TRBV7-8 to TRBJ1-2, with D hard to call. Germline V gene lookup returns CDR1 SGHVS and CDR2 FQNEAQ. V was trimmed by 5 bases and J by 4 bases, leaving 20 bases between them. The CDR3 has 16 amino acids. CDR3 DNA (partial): TGTGCCAGCAGCGACTCAGACGTTACTCATTTCTATGGC. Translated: CASSDSDVTHFYG. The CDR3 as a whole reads CASSDSDVTHFYGYTF.

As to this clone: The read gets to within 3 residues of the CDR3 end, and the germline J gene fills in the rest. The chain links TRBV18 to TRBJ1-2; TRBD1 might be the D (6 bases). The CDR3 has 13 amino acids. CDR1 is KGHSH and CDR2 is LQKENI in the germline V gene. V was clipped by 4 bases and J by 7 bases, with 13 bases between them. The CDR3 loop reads CASSRSTGSGYTF. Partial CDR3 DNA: TGTGCCAGCTCACGTTCAACAGGGAGTGGC.

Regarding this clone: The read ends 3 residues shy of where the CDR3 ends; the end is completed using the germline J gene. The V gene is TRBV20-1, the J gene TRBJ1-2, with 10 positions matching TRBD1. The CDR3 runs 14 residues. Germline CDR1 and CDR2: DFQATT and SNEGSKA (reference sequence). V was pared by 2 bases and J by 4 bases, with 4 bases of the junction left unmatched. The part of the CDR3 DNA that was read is TGCAGTGCTAGATGGGACAGGGGTATCTATGGC. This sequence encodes CSARWDRGIYG. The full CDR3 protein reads CSARWDRGIYGYTF.

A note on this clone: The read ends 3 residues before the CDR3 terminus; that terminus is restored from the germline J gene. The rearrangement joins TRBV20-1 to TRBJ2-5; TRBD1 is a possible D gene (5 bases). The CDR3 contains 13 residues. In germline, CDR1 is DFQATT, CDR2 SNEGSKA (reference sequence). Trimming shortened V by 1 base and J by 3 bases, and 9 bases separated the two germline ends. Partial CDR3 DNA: TGCAGTGCTAGAGGTTCAGGGAAAGAGACC. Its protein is CSARGSGKET. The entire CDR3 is CSARGSGKETQYF.

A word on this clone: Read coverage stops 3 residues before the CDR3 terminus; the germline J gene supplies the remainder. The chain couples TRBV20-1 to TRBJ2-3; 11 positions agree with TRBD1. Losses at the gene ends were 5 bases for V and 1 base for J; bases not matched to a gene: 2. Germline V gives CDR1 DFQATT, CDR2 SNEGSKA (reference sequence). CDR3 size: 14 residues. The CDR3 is CSAGQGAGTDTQYF. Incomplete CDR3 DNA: TGCAGTGCTGGACAGGGGGCAGGCACAGATACG.

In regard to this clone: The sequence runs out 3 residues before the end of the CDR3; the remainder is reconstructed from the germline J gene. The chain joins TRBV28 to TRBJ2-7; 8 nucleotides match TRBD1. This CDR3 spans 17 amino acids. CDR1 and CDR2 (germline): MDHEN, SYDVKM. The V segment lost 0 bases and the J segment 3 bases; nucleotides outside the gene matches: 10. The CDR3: CASSLWGGAQGDYEQYF. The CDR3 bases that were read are TGTGCCAGCAGTTTATGGGGGGGAGCACAGGGGGACTACGAG.

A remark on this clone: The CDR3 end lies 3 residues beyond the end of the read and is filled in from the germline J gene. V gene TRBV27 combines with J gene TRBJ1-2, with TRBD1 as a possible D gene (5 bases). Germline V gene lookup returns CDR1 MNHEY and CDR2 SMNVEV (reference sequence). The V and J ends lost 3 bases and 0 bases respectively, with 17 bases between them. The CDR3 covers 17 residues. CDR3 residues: CASSFLSTVLSNYGYTF. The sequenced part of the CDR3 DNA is TGTGCCAGCAGTTTCCTTTCGACAGTTCTTTCTAACTATGGC.

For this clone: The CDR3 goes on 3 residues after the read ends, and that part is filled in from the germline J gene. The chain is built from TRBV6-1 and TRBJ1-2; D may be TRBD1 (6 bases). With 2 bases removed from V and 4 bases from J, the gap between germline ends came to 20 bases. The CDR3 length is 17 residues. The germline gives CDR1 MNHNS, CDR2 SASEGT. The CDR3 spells CASSEKGRQESLYGYTF. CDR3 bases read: TGTGCCAGCAGTGAAAAGGGGAGACAGGAGTCACTCTATGGC.

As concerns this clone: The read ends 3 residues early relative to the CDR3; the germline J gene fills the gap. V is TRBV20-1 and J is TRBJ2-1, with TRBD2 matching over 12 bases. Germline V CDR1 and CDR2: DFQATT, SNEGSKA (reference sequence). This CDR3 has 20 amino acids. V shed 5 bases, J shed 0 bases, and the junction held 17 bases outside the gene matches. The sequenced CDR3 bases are TGCAGTGCTGAGGATCTTTCCGGGACTAGCGGGCCGAGCTCCTACAATGAG. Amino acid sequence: CSAEDLSGTSGPSSYNE. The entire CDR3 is CSAEDLSGTSGPSSYNEQFF.